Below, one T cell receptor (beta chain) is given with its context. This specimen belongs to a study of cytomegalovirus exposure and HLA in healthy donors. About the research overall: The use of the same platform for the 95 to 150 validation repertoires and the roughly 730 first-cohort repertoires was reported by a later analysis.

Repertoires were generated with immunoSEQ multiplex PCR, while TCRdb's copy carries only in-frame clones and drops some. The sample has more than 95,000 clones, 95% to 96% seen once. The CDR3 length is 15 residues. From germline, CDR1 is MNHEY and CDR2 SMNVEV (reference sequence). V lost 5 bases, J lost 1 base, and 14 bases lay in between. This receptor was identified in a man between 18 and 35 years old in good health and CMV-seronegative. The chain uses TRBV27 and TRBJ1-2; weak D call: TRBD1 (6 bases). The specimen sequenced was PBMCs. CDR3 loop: CASSPQGYGNYGYTF. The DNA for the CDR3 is TGTGCCAGCAGTCCACAGGGCTACGGTAACTATGGCTACACCTTC.